Here is one T cell receptor (beta chain) with its context. Antigen: not known. This sample is drawn from a study of cytomegalovirus exposure and HLA in healthy donors. V lost 5 bases, J lost 1 base, and 8 bases stayed unmatched. Germline CDR1 reads SQVTM; CDR2 reads ANQGSEA. This CDR3 region has 16 residues. Every donor was a healthy person donating bone marrow. The study's findings and limits: A missense DCLRE1C variant was associated with V- and J-gene trimming of TCR beta chains in a later analysis, and an independent cohort replicated the association. Most TCR beta V segments were productive about 87% or about 30% of the time in an earlier analysis. The likely origin of a cluster of highly shared sequence variants was a sequencing artifact.

The PCR employed 60 Vbeta primers together with 13 Jbeta primers. Clones were read by immunoSEQ multiplex PCR, and TCRdb kept only the in-frame ones, dropping some. Of around 160,000 clones detected, 70% to 90% appear once; the ten largest clones hold approximately 9.4%. Specimen: PBMCs. This TCR came from a man in his late teens or twenties in good health and CMV-seropositive. This chain connects TRBV29-1 to TRBJ2-6, with 7 positions matching TRBD1. CDR3 nucleotides: TGCAGCGTTTCGGACAGGCTCCCTTCTGGGGCCAACGTCCTGACTTTC. Its translation is CSVSDRLPSGANVLTF.